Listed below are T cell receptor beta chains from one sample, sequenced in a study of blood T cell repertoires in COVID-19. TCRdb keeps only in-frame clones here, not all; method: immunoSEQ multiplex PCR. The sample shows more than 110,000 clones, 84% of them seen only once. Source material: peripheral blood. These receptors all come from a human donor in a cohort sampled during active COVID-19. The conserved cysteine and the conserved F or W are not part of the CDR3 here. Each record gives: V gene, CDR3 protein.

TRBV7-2,ASSLAPPGGYGEKNIQY
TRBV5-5,ASSLEEGQPQH
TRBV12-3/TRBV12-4,ASSLVEGETQY
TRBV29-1,SVIPGQGAIEQF
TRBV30,AWSGPGVADLGQETQY
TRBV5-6,ASSLQGPDTQY
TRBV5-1,ASSFEDQAGNSPLH
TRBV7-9,ASSLVGLGNTEAF
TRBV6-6,ASSYSQGIIDEKLF
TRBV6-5,ASSQDRVGTEAF
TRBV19,ASSIGWGTGLMNTEAF
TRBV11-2,ASRQGWYEQY
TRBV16,ASSQPDRSNQPQH
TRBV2,ASRGGINQPQH
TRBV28,ASSLQEGMDSPLH
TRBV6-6,ASSSIGGNTEAF
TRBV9,ASSVGGLASETQY
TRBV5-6,ASSATGRQNTEAF
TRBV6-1,ASSEADRDDTEAF
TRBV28,ASRTGGAGGYT
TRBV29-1,SVVQGSVEQF
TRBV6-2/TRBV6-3,ASSFDLRDRVSNIQY
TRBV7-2,ASSSTGGSYNEQF
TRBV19,ASSTRVGNTEAF
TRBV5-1,ASSTGLAGTDEQF
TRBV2,ASPLPASGSDTQY
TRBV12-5,ASGLDRGASVKTQY
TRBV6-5,ASSWGQGNTEAF
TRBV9,ASSAINTVSTDTQY
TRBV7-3,ASSLGGILTEAF
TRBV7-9,ASSPTVTNEKLF
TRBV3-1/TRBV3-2,ASSQERAAGELF
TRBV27,ASTQLRDHNSPLH
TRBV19,ASSINGAGVSGELF
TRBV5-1,ASSLGATSGATDTQY
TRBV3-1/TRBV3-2,ASSQGSQGKTQY
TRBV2,ASSETVSNQPQH
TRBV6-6,ASSYPGTGQSPLH
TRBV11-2,ASSPYPGQGVYSPLH
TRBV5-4,ASSSKGVAGGRHNEQF
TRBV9,ASSVGPGGAEKLF
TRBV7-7,ASSLDGLAQETQY
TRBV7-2,ASSQDRAGYRDEQY
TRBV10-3,AISEGGARTEAF
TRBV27,ASTDRGGRGELF
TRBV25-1,ASEDRTYEQY